The present T cell receptor (beta chain) was sequenced within a study of identical twins. Using its own MiXCR run on the 5' RACE reads, TCRdb lists one record per CDR3 protein. The table includes about 660,000 distinct CDR3 sequences, 8% to 9% detected once. The sample was also linked to a second study, of yellow fever vaccine responses in identical twins.

The sequence was obtained from a woman aged 18-29 years in good health. Material for sequencing was PBMCs.

The CDR3 nucleotides read TGCGCCAGCAGCGGGCGGGAGCCTTCCCTCGGGGAGCTGTTTTTT. Translated: CASSGREPSLGELFF. V gene TRBV5-1 combines with J gene TRBJ2-2; 7 bases are shared with TRBD2. The germline V gene has CDR1 SGHRS and CDR2 YFSETQ. The J segment lost 7 bases and the V segment lost 4 bases, leaving 10 bases of the junction unmatched. CDR3 length equals 15 residues. The full variable domain, in which reference TRBV5-1 and TRBJ2-2 provide the parts outside the CDR3, is KAGVTQTPRYLIKTRGQQVTLSCSPISGHRSVSWYQQTPGQGLQFLFEYFSETQRNKGNFPGRFSGRQFSNSRSEMNVSTLELGDSALYLCASSGREPSLGELFFGEGSRLTVL.